This T cell receptor beta chain was captured by sequencing in a study of CD8 T cells in Susac syndrome. TCR beta was sequenced from blood CD8+ and CD4+ T cells. Negative isolation was used for CD8+ and CD4+ T cells, and FACS enrichment was applied to TEMRA cells. Random hexamers served to reverse transcribe roughly 0.5 to 1 ug RNA. The immunoSEQ assay covered 54 Vbeta and 13 Jbeta segments for CDR3. TCRdb independently ran MiXCR on the immunoSEQ multiplex PCR reads; one entry per CDR3 protein. Among about 120,000 distinct CDR3 sequences listed, roughly 92% were seen once. The receptor comes from a human donor in good health. The sequenced material came from CD8+ T cells from PBMCs.

The CDR3 sequence: CASSSGVEETQYF. The DNA for the CDR3 is TGCGCCAGCAGCTCGGGAGTGGAAGAGACCCAGTACTTC. The chain carries TRBV5-1 and TRBJ2-5, with TRBD2 as a possible D gene (6 bases). V was shortened by 3 bases and J by 3 bases, with 9 bases between the two germline ends. Germline assignment: CDR1 SGHRS and CDR2 YFSETQ. CDR3 length: 13 residues.